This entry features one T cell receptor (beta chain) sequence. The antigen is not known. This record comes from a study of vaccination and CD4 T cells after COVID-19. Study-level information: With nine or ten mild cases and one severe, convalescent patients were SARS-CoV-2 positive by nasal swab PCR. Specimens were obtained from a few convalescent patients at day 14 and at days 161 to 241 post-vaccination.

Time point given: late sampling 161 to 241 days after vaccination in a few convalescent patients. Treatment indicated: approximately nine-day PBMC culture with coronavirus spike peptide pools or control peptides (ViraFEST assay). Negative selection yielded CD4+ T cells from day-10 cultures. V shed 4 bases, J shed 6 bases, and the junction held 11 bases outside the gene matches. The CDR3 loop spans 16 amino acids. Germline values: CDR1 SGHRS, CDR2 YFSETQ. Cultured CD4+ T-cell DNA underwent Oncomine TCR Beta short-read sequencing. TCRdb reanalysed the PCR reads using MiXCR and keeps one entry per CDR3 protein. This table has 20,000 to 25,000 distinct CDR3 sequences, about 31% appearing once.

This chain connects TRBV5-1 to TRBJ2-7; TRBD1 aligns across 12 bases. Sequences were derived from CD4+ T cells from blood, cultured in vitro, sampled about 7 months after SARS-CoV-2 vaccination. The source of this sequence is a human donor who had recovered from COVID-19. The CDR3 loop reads CASSLTPGTGGSEQYF. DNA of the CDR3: TGCGCCAGCAGCCTAACGCCCGGGACAGGGGGCTCCGAGCAGTACTTC.